At least ten counts were recorded for the clone carrying this T cell receptor (beta chain). These data originate in a study of early T cells in non-severe SARS-CoV-2 infection. Turning to the study itself: Alpha and beta chains were unpaired, from unsorted whole-blood bulk RNA.

V dropped 3 bases and J dropped 5; count of bases not matched to a gene: 4. The CDR3 runs to 14 residues. Germline CDR1 SGHTA, CDR2 FQGTGA. Via MiXCR, TCRdb re-called the 5' RACE reads, giving one row per CDR3 protein. Here the sample spans around 50,000 distinct CDR3 sequences, roughly 9.8% being singletons. This sequence joins TRBV7-3 and TRBJ2-5; 9 nucleotides match TRBD2. The sequenced material came from whole blood. The receptor was isolated from an adult who was a healthcare worker with PCR-confirmed SARS-CoV-2 infection or an uninfected control (not recorded which). The CDR3 DNA follows: TGTGCCAGCAGCTTTAGCGGGAGTAGCGAGACCCAGTACTTC. It translates to CASSFSGSSETQYF.